Each of the 20 T cell receptor beta chains below was sequenced from the same sample in a study of blood T cell repertoires in COVID-19. Some clones are missing from TCRdb's copy, which holds only in-frame ones; the method was immunoSEQ multiplex PCR. The sample yields about 210,000 clones, around four fifths seen once. The sequenced sample was peripheral blood. The receptors originated from a woman between 45 and 65 years old with acute or convalescent COVID-19.

This rearrangement joins TRBV5-1 to TRBJ2-1; TRBD1 might be the D (6 bases). Germline V CDR1 and CDR2: SGHRS, YFSETQ. This CDR3 is 14 amino acids long. V was cut by 6 bases and J by 4 bases, with 14 bases left in between. The CDR3 sequence: CASTQGSLYNEQFF. The CDR3 DNA reads as TGCGCCAGCACCCAGGGGAGTCTGTACAATGAGCAGTTCTTC.

The chain has TRBV11-2 and TRBJ2-3; 8 bases are a match to TRBD1. J was trimmed by 3 bases and V by 6 bases; bases with no gene match: 5. CDR3 length: 14 amino acids. Germline CDR1 is SGHAT and CDR2 is FQNNGV. The CDR3 sequence: CASSNDRGTDTQYF. CDR3 DNA sequence: TGTGCCAGCAGTAACGACAGGGGAACAGATACGCAGTATTTT.

The V call is TRBV23-1, the J call TRBJ1-5; the match to TRBD1 covers 8 bases. TRBV23-1 is placed among ORFs of uncertain function. V dropped 8 bases and J dropped 5; count of bases not matched to a gene: 11. CDR3 length: 15 amino acids. The CDR3 DNA sequence: TGCGCCAGCCCTAACCAGGGGGCCGGAGATCAGCCCCAGCATTTT. Translating gives CASPNQGAGDQPQHF.

The rearrangement links TRBV14 to TRBJ1-2, with D hard to call. The germline V gene encodes CDR1 SGHDN and CDR2 FVKESK. The germline V and J ends were trimmed by 0 bases and 7 bases, with 9 bases remaining between them. The CDR3 runs to 13 residues. The CDR3 loop reads CASSQDLSRGYTF. In DNA, the CDR3 is TGTGCCAGCAGCCAAGATTTGAGCCGTGGCTACACCTTC.

The chain joins TRBV7-2 to TRBJ1-2; D gene unclear. CDR1 is SGHTA and CDR2 is FQGNSA in the germline V gene. The ends were cut back, 5 bases at V and 7 bases at J, with 11 bases in the middle. CDR3 length: 12 residues. In nucleotides, the CDR3 is TGTGCCAGCAGCCCCCGCTCTAGTGGCTACACCTTC. Translated, it gives CASSPRSSGYTF.

The chain couples TRBV19 to TRBJ1-5; D is ambiguous. The CDR3 consists of 15 residues. V was pared by 3 bases and J by 2 bases, with 11 bases between. CDR1 and CDR2 (germline): LNHDA, SQIVND (reference sequence). In nucleotides, the CDR3 is TGTGCCAGTAGTATCGAGGGAACGGGCAATCAGCCCCAGCATTTT. It specifies CASSIEGTGNQPQHF.

This rearrangement joins TRBV28 to TRBJ1-5; D unclear. Germline V gives CDR1 MDHEN, CDR2 SYDVKM. Deletions cut 6 bases from V and 0 bases from J, with 12 bases between. The CDR3 totals 15 residues. CDR3 sequence: CASRSGSYSNQPQHF. The CDR3, as DNA: TGTGCCAGCAGGAGCGGTTCGTATAGCAATCAGCCCCAGCATTTT.

This rearrangement joins TRBV28 to TRBJ1-5; 8 bases align to TRBD1. The CDR3 runs 15 residues. With V trimmed by 2 bases and J by 5 bases, 5 bases remained unmatched. CDR1 is MDHEN, CDR2 SYDVKM, per germline. CDR3 in amino acids: CASSLGPGGHQPQHF. The CDR3 DNA is TGTGCCAGCAGTTTAGGTCCAGGGGGCCATCAGCCCCAGCATTTT.

This clone was observed a handful of times. This chain connects TRBV9 to TRBJ1-2; weak D call: TRBD1 (5 bases). CDR1 and CDR2 from the germline V gene are SGDLS and YYNGEE. Deletions cut 3 bases from V and 5 bases from J, with 14 bases between. The CDR3 totals 14 residues. Here the CDR3 DNA reads TGTGCCAGCAGCGCGGGGGGAGGAGAGTATGGCTACACCTTC. This gives the protein CASSAGGGEYGYTF.

This clone has a handful of counts. This chain joins TRBV10-1 and TRBJ2-3, with 8 nucleotides matching TRBD1. The ends lost 6 bases at V and 1 base at J; junction bases unmatched: 9. The CDR3 runs 16 residues. Germline lookup yields CDR1 WNHNN and CDR2 SYGVQD (reference sequence). CDR3 DNA: TGCGCCAGCAGCGCCGGACAGGGAGGAGGCACAGATACGCAGTATTTT. It encodes CASSAGQGGGTDTQYF.

A single count supports this clone. The rearrangement uses TRBV5-1 and TRBJ2-1, with 8 bases lining up with TRBD2. This CDR3 has 16 amino acids. Germline lookup yields CDR1 SGHRS and CDR2 YFSETQ. Trimming took 1 base from V and 4 from J; bases not matched to a gene: 7. CDR3 DNA: TGCGCCAGCAGCTTGTATCTAGCGGGTGAATACAATGAGCAGTTCTTC. Translating it yields CASSLYLAGEYNEQFF.

The J gene is TRBJ2-7, the V gene TRBV9; TRBD1 is a possible D gene (6 bases). The CDR3 spans 15 residues. V lost 2 bases and J 1 base, leaving 13 bases between the germline ends. The V gene's germline CDR1 is SGDLS and CDR2 YYNGEE. The DNA of the CDR3 is TGTGCCAGCAGCGTCCGGGACACCTCTTCCTACGAGCAGTACTTC. This codes for CASSVRDTSSYEQYF.

V is TRBV29-1 and J is TRBJ1-2; 10 nucleotides match TRBD1. Germline CDR1 SQVTM, CDR2 ANQGSEA. J gave up 7 bases and V 7 bases, and 12 bases lay outside the gene matches. The CDR3 has 14 residues. The CDR3, as DNA: TGCAGCGCACAGCGACAGGGGGCCTCGGTTGGCTACACCTTC. Translated: CSAQRQGASVGYTF.

There are a few counts of this clone. The chain links TRBV2 to TRBJ1-4, with 8 positions matching TRBD1. CDR1 and CDR2 (germline): SNHLY, FYNNEI. V gave up 6 bases and J gave up 8 bases; unmatched junction bases: 8. The CDR3 spans 14 residues. The CDR3 coding sequence is TGTGCCAGCAGATACAGGGGGTTGGAGGAAAAACTGTTTTTT. It encodes CASRYRGLEEKLFF.

The genes are TRBV9 and TRBJ2-3; TRBD2 matches 8 bases. The CDR3 loop spans 19 amino acids. The V segment lost 3 bases and the J segment 4 bases; nucleotides outside the gene matches: 19. CDR1 SGDLS and CDR2 YYNGEE come from the germline V gene. DNA of the CDR3: TGTGCCAGCAGCGGTCGCCGGGGTGGACTAGCCTCATCGGCAGATACGCAGTATTTT. This sequence encodes CASSGRRGGLASSADTQYF.

This chain uses TRBV4-2 with TRBJ2-3; 10 nucleotides align to TRBD2. Looked up from germline, CDR1 is LGHNA and CDR2 is YNFKEQ. The junction had 2 bases not matched to a gene; V was cut back by 0 bases and J by 5 bases. The CDR3 has 15 amino acids. The CDR3 protein is CASSQESSGRDTQYF. CDR3 DNA: TGTGCCAGCAGCCAAGAGTCTAGCGGGAGAGATACGCAGTATTTT.

The genes are TRBV11-2 and TRBJ1-1, with a weak D call TRBD1 (6 bases). The CDR3 runs to 13 residues. CDR1 is SGHAT and CDR2 is FQNNGV in the germline V gene. V was pared by 5 bases and J by 3 bases, with 10 bases between. The DNA for the CDR3 is TGTGCCAGCAGCCGGAACAGGGACACTGAAGCTTTCTTT. Translating gives CASSRNRDTEAFF.

This sequence joins TRBV24-1 and TRBJ1-5, with a weak D call TRBD1 (6 bases). CDR3 length: 16 amino acids. V gave up 3 bases and J gave up 4 bases, with 15 bases separating them. The germline CDR1 and CDR2 sequences are KGHDR and SFDVKD. Here the CDR3 reads CATSDPRQGINQPQHF. The CDR3 region has the DNA TGTGCCACCAGTGATCCCCGGCAGGGGATAAATCAGCCCCAGCATTTT.

The chain links TRBV28 to TRBJ2-3, with D unclear. V was trimmed by 3 bases and J by 4 bases, leaving 5 bases between them. This CDR3 comprises 12 residues. The germline V gene has CDR1 MDHEN and CDR2 SYDVKM. CDR3 sequence reads: CASSFYSDTQYF. CDR3 bases: TGTGCCAGCAGTTTTTATTCAGATACGCAGTATTTT.

The gene calls are TRBV5-1 and TRBJ2-5; 8 nucleotides align to TRBD2. This CDR3 region has 14 residues. V was pared by 4 bases and J by 5 bases, with 7 bases of the junction left unmatched. The V gene's germline CDR1 is SGHRS and CDR2 YFSETQ. The CDR3 region is CASSGGSGKETQYF. CDR3 DNA sequence: TGCGCCAGCAGCGGGGGTAGCGGGAAGGAGACCCAGTACTTC.